This is a list of T cell receptor beta chains from one sample in a study of technical replicates of blood from several donors. Some clones are missing from TCRdb's copy, which holds only in-frame ones; the method was immunoSEQ multiplex PCR. The sample lists some 71,000 clones, around 97% occurring once. Sequences were obtained from T cells isolated from PBMCs. These receptors all stem from a human donor in good health. CDR3s include the opening cysteine and the closing phenylalanine or tryptophan. D genes are given only for firm matches. Size values are once, few and many counts, or a class for expanded clones, and some rows have none.

TRBV5-1	TRBJ2-2	TRBD2	NA	TGCGCCAGCAGCCCACGGACTAGCGGGGGGCGCGGGAACACCGGGGAGCTGTTTTTT	CASSPRTSGGRGNTGELFF
TRBV18	TRBJ1-2	NA	NA	TGTGCCAGCTCACGAACCGACAGTTCCTATGGCTACACCTTC	CASSRTDSSYGYTF
TRBV9	TRBJ2-4	TRBD1	NA	TGTGCCAGCAGCCCAACGACAGGGTTCCAAAACATTCAGTACTTC	CASSPTTGFQNIQYF
TRBV5-1	TRBJ2-2	NA	NA	TGCGCCAGCAGCTTGGGAAGGGGTACCGGGGAGCTGTTTTTT	CASSLGRGTGELFF
TRBV11-2	TRBJ2-3	NA	once	TGTGCCAGCAGCACATCTGCCTATACGCAGTATTTT	CASSTSAYTQYF
TRBV7-2	TRBJ2-1	TRBD2	NA	TGTGCCAGCAGCTTGTGGCGGGGGGCGAACCACAATGAGCAGTTCTTC	CASSLWRGANHNEQFF
TRBV19	TRBJ2-3	NA	NA	TGTGCCAGTCAAGAAATCTCGTGGAGAACAGATACGCAGTATTTT	CASQEISWRTDTQYF
TRBV11-2	TRBJ1-2	NA	NA	TGTGCCAGCAGCCAAGGGCAGGGTTGGGGCGGCTACACCTTC	CASSQGQGWGGYTF
TRBV28	TRBJ1-1	TRBD1	NA	TGTGCCAGTACAGGGGGCGTGAACACTGAAGCTTTCTTT	CASTGGVNTEAFF
TRBV19	TRBJ1-1	TRBD1	NA	TGTGCCAGTAGTCCCCGGGGACAGGTGAACACTGAAGCTTTCTTT	CASSPRGQVNTEAFF
TRBV4-1	TRBJ2-1	TRBD2	NA	TGCGCCAGCAGCCAAGATCAAGGAGCGGGAGGCCCCTACAATGAGCAGTTCTTC	CASSQDQGAGGPYNEQFF
TRBV6-1	TRBJ2-3	TRBD1	NA	TGTGCCAGCAGCATGACAGGGGGCACAGATACGCAGTATTTT	CASSMTGGTDTQYF
TRBV12-5	TRBJ2-2	TRBD1	NA	TGTGCTAGTGGTTTGGCACTGACAGGGAAAGACACCGGGGAGCTGTTTTTT	CASGLALTGKDTGELFF
TRBV6-1	TRBJ2-3	TRBD1	NA	TGTGCCAGCAGTCCTCAGGGGGCGTCAGATACGCAGTATTTT	CASSPQGASDTQYF
TRBV27	TRBJ1-5	NA	NA	TGTGCCAGCAGTTTAGGGACTTACCTGGGTCAGCCCCAGCATTTT	CASSLGTYLGQPQHF
TRBV19	TRBJ2-3	TRBD1	once	TGTGCCAGTAGTAGCAGGGGACAGGGATTGACAGATACGCAGTATTTT	CASSSRGQGLTDTQYF
TRBV7-2	TRBJ2-2	TRBD2	once	TGTGCCAGCAGCCCCCGACCGATGGCGGGAGTGGGCACCGGGGAGCTGTTTTTT	CASSPRPMAGVGTGELFF
TRBV6-5	TRBJ1-4	TRBD1	NA	TGTGCCAGCGGACAGGGGGCTTGGGAAAAACTGTTTTTT	CASGQGAWEKLFF
TRBV6-1	TRBJ2-3	NA	NA	TGTGCCAGCAGTGGACCAAAGACAACAGATACGCAGTATTTT	CASSGPKTTDTQYF
TRBV5-6	TRBJ2-1	NA	NA	TGTGCCAGCAGCTTGGCGTCCTACAATGAGCAGTTCTTC	CASSLASYNEQFF
TRBV5-4	TRBJ2-7	NA	NA	TGTGCCAGCAGCTTGGTCGGCTCCTACGAGCAGTACTTC	CASSLVGSYEQYF
TRBV4-1	TRBJ1-2	TRBD1	NA	TGCGCCAGCAGCCAAGAGCGAACCGGGACAGGGGGCCGCTATGGCTACACCTTC	CASSQERTGTGGRYGYTF
TRBV27	TRBJ1-5	TRBD1	NA	TGTGCCAGCAGACGGACAGGAGGCAGTAGTCAGCCCCAGCATTTT	CASRRTGGSSQPQHF
TRBV6-5	TRBJ1-1	NA	once	TGTGCCAGCAGTTACGACAGGCCGAACACTGAAGCTTTCTTT	CASSYDRPNTEAFF
TRBV5-1	TRBJ2-7	TRBD1	NA	TGCGCCAGCAGCTTTGGGACAGGGGGGATCGAGCAGTACTTC	CASSFGTGGIEQYF
TRBV14	TRBJ2-2	NA	NA	TGTGCCAGCAGCCAATACGTTTTCGGCGGGGAGCTGTTTTTT	CASSQYVFGGELFF
TRBV14	TRBJ1-1	NA	NA	TGTGCCAGCAGGCAAGGCCCGGAGGGCAACACTGAAGCTTTCTTT	CASRQGPEGNTEAFF
TRBV9	TRBJ2-5	NA	NA	TGTGCCAGCAGTCCCAGGGAAGAGACCCAGTACTTC	CASSPREETQYF
TRBV11-2	TRBJ2-7	NA	once	TGTGCCAGCAGCTTAGGTTGGGCGGGGCAATCCTACGAGCAGTACTTC	CASSLGWAGQSYEQYF
TRBV6-5	TRBJ2-3	TRBD2	NA	TGTGCCAGCAGTAAGACTAGCGGGAGATGGGATACGCAGTATTTT	CASSKTSGRWDTQYF
TRBV10-1	TRBJ1-2	TRBD1	NA	TGCGCCAGCAGTGGAGGGACAGCCTATGGCTACACCTTC	CASSGGTAYGYTF
TRBV19	TRBJ2-2	TRBD2	NA	TGTGCCAGTATAGGACTAGCCTCCGGGGAGCTGTTTTTT	CASIGLASGELFF
TRBV27	TRBJ1-3	TRBD1	NA	TGTGCCAGCAGTCTGGACAGGGCTGGAAACACCATATATTTT	CASSLDRAGNTIYF
TRBV5-1	TRBJ2-5	TRBD2	NA	TGCGCCAGCAGCTTGGCCTGGGCTAGCGGGGGGGCCCAGAAGACCCAGTACTTC	CASSLAWASGGAQKTQYF
TRBV5-6	TRBJ2-1	TRBD2	NA	TGTGCCAGCAGCTTGGGACTAGCGATATACAATGAGCAGTTCTTC	CASSLGLAIYNEQFF
TRBV11-3	TRBJ2-3	NA	NA	TGTGCCAGCAGCCTCCCTGTGGGCCTAAGGGGAGATACGCAGTATTTT	CASSLPVGLRGDTQYF
TRBV9	TRBJ2-1	TRBD1	NA	TGTGCCAGCGGACAGGTCAGCTCCTACAATGAGCAGTTCTTC	CASGQVSSYNEQFF
TRBV28	TRBJ2-1	NA	NA	TGTGCCAGCAGTTTATTCGGGGATCGCAATGAGCAGTTCTTC	CASSLFGDRNEQFF
TRBV4-1	TRBJ2-2	NA	NA	TGCGCCAGCAGCCAAGGCTTTAGCGGAGACACCGGGGAGCTGTTTTTT	CASSQGFSGDTGELFF
TRBV7-7	TRBJ2-1	NA	once	TGTGCTAGCAGCCGAACAGGGAACTACAATGAGCAGTTCTTC	CASSRTGNYNEQFF
TRBV7-9	TRBJ1-2	NA	NA	TGTGCCAGCAGCCCGGGATTGAATGGCTACACCTTC	CASSPGLNGYTF
TRBV7-9	TRBJ2-5	NA	NA	TGTGCCAGCAGCTTGACTATACCTCAGCAAGAGACCCAGTACTTC	CASSLTIPQQETQYF
TRBV28	TRBJ2-5	NA	NA	TGTGCCAGCAGTTTTGTGGCGGGAGTCTACACAGGGAAGCACCAAGAGACCCAGTACTTC	CASSFVAGVYTGKHQETQYF
TRBV29-1	TRBJ1-1	NA	NA	TGCAGCGGAGGGACTGTGAACACTGAAGCTTTCTTT	CSGGTVNTEAFF
TRBV7-6	TRBJ2-7	NA	NA	TGTGCCAGCAGTCGAGATCCCAACTACGAGCAGTACTTC	CASSRDPNYEQYF
TRBV10-3	TRBJ2-1	TRBD2	NA	TGTGCCATCTCAACTAGCGGGGGGGCAATGACTTCAAGTGAGCAGTTCTTC	CAISTSGGAMTSSEQFF
TRBV28	TRBJ1-2	NA	NA	TGTGCCAGCAGCCAGGGAAACGAGAGGGGCTACACCTTC	CASSQGNERGYTF